This T cell receptor (beta chain) was found in a study of CD8 T cells in Susac syndrome (dated by TCRdb to about 2019). About the study as a whole: Repertoire sequencing was used to test whether CD8+ T cell activation and differentiation in Susac syndrome was antigen driven. CD8+ T cell repertoire clonality was compared between 11 to 12 healthy donors, approximately 14 Susac syndrome patients and 15 multiple sclerosis patients.

About this clonotype: Its recognized antigen is unknown. No clone much larger than this one lies a single base away; base qualities are absent.

The investigation overall reported the following: The number of individuals in the TCR sequencing and HLA analysis was recognized as being relatively small.

High-throughput TCR beta sequencing profiled peripheral blood CD8+ and CD4+ T cells from healthy donors, Susac syndrome patients and multiple sclerosis patients. Healthy donors were included as age- and sex-matched controls. Bulk CD8+ and CD4+ T cells were purified by magnetic negative isolation, while CD8+ TEMRA cells were enriched using FACS. Blood was collected in EDTA tubes and processed within 24 hours, with PBMCs isolated through density gradient centrifugation. PBMCs intended for TCR sequencing were frozen in liquid nitrogen and were later thawed in a 37 degrees C water bath. A purity of at least 90% was achieved for sorted or isolated CD4+, CD8+ and CD8+ TEMRA cells. The CDR3 has 15 amino acids, counting the end cysteine and phenylalanine. Kept here is only the CDR3 DNA, which spans 45 bases and is read in frame from base 1. Trimming takes 5 bases from V and 2 bases from J, and the germline ends sit 16 bases apart. The germline V gene (reference sequence) supplies CDR1 MNHEY and CDR2 SMNVEV.

RNA was extracted using the RNeasy kit, and about 0.5 to 1 ug of the RNA was reverse transcribed with random hexamers. TCR beta CDR3 regions were amplified with the immunoSEQ multiplex PCR assay covering 54 Vbeta and 13 Jbeta segments. To correct PCR amplification bias, a synthetic template baseline was used for both primer optimization and computational correction. In the paper's pipeline: Reads were annotated to V, D and J genes per IMGT and analyzed with immunoSEQ Analyzer, keeping only productive sequences. Clonality was calculated as one minus the Shannon entropy normalized by log2 of the number of productive unique sequences. Public and private clones were assessed among the 100 most prevalent clones of each patient and control. Clones were defined as Susac-specific when absent from the healthy and MS cohorts, from over a thousand published viral clones and from other ImmuneACCESS disease sequences. Using fastp trimming at Q25 and MiXCR clonotype assembly, TCRdb reanalyzed the public sequencing data and kept in-frame beta chains. A single entry per CDR3 protein holds the most common genes and DNA from its merged rows. TCRdb's processing, not the study's, gives the V and J calls here. Recorded for this sample are roughly 140,000 distinct CDR3 sequences; approximately 93% of them occurred a single time. Over 0.25% of the sample belongs to the ten largest clones.

The sample comprised CD8+ T cells from PBMCs. Here the chain combines TRBV27 and TRBJ2-7; TRBD2 is a weak D gene call, 6 bases matching. The receptor comes from a human donor in good health. The nucleotides are TGTGCCAGCAGTCCCCAAGGAGGGAGCCCCTACGAGCAGTACTTC. Translated, it reads CASSPQGGSPYEQYF.